This T cell receptor (beta chain) was obtained from a study of preoperative IRX-2 immunotherapy in early breast cancer. V was pared by 1 base and J by 5 bases, with 7 bases of the junction left unmatched. The CDR3 covers 16 residues. Germline V gene data show CDR1 as SGHNT and CDR2 as YYREEE (reference sequence). Treatment of the sample: preoperative locoregional IRX-2 cytokine immunotherapy. Assay used: immunoSEQ multiplex PCR; TCRdb lists only in-frame clones, some missing. The sample includes 60,000 or so clones, approximately 93% of them seen just once. Sampling was conducted from a patient treated with IRX-2 immunotherapy. The chain employs TRBV5-4 and TRBJ2-2; 8 nucleotides align to TRBD2. The source of this sequence is a human donor with breast cancer. CDR3 bases: TGTGCCAGCAGCTTGAGCCAGACTAGCGTTACCGGGGAGCTGTTTTTT. It codes for CASSLSQTSVTGELFF.